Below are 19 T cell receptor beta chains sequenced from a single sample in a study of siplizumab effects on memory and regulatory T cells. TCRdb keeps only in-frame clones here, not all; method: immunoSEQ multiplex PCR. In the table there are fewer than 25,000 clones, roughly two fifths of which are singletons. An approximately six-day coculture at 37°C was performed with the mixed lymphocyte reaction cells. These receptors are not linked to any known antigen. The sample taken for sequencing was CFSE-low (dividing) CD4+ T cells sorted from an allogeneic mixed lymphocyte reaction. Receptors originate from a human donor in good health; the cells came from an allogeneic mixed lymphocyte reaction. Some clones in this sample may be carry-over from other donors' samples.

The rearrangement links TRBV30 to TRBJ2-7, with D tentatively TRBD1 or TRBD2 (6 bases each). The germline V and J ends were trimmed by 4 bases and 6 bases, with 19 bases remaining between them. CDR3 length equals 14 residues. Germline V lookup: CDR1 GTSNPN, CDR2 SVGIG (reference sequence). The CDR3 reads CAWTGNGGKVEQYF. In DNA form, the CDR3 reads TGTGCCTGGACCGGAAACGGGGGCAAGGTCGAGCAGTACTTC.

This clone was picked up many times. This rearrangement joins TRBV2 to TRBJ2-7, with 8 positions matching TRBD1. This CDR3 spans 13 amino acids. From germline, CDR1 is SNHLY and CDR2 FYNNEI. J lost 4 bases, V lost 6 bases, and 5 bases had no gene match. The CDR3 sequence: CASRVDRVYEQYF. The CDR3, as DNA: TGTGCCAGCAGAGTGGACAGGGTGTACGAGCAGTACTTC.

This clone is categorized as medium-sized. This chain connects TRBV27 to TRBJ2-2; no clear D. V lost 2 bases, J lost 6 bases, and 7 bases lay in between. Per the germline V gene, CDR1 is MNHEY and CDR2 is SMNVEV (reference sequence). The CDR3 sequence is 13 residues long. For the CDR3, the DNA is TGTGCCAGCAGTTTACGGCAGTCCGGGGAGCTGTTTTTT. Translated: CASSLRQSGELFF.

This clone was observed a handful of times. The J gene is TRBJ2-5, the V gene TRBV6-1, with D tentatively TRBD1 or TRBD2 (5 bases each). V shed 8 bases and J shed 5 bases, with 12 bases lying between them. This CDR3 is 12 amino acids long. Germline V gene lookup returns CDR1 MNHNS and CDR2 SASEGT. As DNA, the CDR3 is TGTGCCAGCTCGTCCTGGGGGGAGACCCAGTACTTC. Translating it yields CASSSWGETQYF.

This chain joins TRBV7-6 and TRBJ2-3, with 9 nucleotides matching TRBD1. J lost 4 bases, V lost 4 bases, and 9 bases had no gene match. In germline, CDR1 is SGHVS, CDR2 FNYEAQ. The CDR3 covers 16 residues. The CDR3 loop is CASSWQVGTGSDTQYF. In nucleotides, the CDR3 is TGTGCCAGCAGCTGGCAGGTGGGGACAGGGTCAGATACGCAGTATTTT.

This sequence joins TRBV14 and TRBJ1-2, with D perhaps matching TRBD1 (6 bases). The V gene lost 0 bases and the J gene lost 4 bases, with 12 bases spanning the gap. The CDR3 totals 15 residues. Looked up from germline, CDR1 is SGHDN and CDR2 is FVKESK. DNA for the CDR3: TGTGCCAGCAGCCAAGAAGTAACAGGGCCCTATGGCTACACCTTC. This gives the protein CASSQEVTGPYGYTF. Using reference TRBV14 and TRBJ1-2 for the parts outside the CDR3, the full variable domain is EAGVTQFPSHSVIEKGQTVTLRCDPISGHDNLYWYRRVMGKEIKFLLHFVKESKQDESGMPNNRFLAERTGGTYSTLKVQPAELEDSGVYFCASSQEVTGPYGYTFGSGTRLTVV.

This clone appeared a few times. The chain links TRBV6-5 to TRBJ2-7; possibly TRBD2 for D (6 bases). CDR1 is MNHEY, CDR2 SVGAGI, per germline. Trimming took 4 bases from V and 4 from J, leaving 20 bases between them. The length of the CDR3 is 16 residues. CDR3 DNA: TGTGCCAGCAGTTTGGGTAGTTACGGCGGGGATTACGAGCAGTACTTC. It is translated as CASSLGSYGGDYEQYF.

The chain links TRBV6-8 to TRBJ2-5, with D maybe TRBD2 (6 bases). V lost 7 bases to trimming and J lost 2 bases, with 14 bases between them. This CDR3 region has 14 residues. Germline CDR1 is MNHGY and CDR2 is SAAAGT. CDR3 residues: CASMGVAEQETQYF. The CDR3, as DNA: TGTGCCAGCATGGGGGTAGCGGAGCAAGAGACCCAGTACTTC.

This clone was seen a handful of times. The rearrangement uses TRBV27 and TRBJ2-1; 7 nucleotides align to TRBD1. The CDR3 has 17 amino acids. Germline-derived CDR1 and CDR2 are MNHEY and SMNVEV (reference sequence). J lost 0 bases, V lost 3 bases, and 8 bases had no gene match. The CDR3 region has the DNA TGTGCCAGCAGTTTCCTTAGGGGGACAGTCTCCTACAATGAGCAGTTCTTC. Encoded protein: CASSFLRGTVSYNEQFF.

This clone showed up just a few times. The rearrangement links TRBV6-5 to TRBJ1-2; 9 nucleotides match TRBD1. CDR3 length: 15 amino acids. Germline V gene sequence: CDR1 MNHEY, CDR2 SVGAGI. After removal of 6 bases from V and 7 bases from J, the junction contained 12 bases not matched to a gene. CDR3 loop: CASSRPGTGLVGYTF. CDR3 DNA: TGTGCCAGCAGCCGTCCCGGGACAGGGTTGGTTGGCTACACCTTC.

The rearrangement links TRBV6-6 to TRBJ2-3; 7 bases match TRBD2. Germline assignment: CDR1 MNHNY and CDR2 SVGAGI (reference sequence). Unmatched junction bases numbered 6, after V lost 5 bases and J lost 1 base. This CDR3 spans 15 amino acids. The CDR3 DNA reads TGTGCCAGCAGTCGAACGGGACTACGCACAGATACGCAGTATTTT. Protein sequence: CASSRTGLRTDTQYF.

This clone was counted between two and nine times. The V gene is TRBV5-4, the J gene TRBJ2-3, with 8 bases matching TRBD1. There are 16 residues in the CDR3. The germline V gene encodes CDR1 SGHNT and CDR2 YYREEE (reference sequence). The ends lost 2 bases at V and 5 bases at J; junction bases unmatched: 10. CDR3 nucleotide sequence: TGTGCCAGCAGCTTTCGGACAGGGCTGGAGAGAGATACGCAGTATTTT. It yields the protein CASSFRTGLERDTQYF.

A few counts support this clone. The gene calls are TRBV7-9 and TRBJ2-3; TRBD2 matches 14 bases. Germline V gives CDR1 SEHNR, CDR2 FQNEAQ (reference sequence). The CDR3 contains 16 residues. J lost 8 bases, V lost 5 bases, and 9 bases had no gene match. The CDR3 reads CASSPFGLAGGATQYF. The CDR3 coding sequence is TGTGCCAGCAGCCCATTCGGACTAGCGGGAGGCGCTACGCAGTATTTT.

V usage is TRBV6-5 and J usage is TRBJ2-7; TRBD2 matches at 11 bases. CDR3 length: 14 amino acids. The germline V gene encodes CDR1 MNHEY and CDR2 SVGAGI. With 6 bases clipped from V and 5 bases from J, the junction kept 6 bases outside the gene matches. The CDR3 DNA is TGTGCCAGCAGAAATAGCGGGAGGGCCGACGAGCAGTACTTC. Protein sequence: CASRNSGRADEQYF.

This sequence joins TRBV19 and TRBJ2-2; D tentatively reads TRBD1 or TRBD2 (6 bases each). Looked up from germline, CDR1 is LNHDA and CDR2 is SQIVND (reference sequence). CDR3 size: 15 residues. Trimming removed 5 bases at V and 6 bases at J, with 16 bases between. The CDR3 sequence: CASSPPAGEAGELFF. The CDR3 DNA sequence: TGTGCCAGTAGTCCGCCCGCAGGGGAGGCCGGGGAGCTGTTTTTT.

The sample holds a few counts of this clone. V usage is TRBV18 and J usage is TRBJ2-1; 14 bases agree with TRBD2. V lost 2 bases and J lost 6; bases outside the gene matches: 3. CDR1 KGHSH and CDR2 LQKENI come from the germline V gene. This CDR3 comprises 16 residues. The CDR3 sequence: CASSPRGLAGGNEQFF. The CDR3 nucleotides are TGTGCCAGCTCACCAAGAGGACTAGCGGGGGGCAATGAGCAGTTCTTC.

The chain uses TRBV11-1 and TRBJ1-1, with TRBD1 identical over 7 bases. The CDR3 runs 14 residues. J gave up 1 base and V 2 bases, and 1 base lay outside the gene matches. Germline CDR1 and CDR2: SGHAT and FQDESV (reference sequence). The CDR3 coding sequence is TGTGCCAGCAGCTTACAGGGGGGGAACACTGAAGCTTTCTTT. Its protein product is CASSLQGGNTEAFF.

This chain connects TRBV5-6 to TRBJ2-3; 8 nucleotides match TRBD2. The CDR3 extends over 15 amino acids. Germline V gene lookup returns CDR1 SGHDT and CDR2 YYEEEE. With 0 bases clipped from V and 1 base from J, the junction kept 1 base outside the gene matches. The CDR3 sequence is CASSLASGRTDTQYF. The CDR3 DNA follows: TGTGCCAGCAGCTTGGCTAGCGGGCGCACAGATACGCAGTATTTT.

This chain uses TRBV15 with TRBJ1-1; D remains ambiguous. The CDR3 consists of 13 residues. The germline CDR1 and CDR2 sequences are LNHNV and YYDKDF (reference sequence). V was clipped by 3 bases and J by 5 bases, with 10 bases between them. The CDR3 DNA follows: TGTGCCACCAGCAGTTATTCGGGGACTGAAGCTTTCTTT. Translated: CATSSYSGTEAFF.